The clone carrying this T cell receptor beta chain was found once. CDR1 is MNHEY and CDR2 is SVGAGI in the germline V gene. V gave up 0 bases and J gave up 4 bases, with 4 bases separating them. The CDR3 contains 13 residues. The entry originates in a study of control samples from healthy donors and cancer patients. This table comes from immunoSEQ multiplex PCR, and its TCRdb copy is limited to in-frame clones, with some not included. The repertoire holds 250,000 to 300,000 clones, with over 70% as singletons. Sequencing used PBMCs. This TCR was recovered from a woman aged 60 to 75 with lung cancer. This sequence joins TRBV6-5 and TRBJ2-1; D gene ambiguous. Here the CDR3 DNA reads TGTGCCAGCAGTTACTCACAGTACAATGAGCAGTTCTTC. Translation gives CASSYSQYNEQFF.